These 21 T cell receptor beta chains originate from one sample sequenced in a study of shared clonotypes between healthy human individuals. Naive CD8 cells lacked CD45RO and underwent positive selection for CCR7, leaving out terminally differentiated effector memory CD45RA+ cells. Libraries were prepared by immunoSEQ multiplex PCR; TCRdb keeps only in-frame clonotypes and omits some of them. The data contain some 2,100,000 clones, more than 85% of them singletons. The sample was naive CD8+ T cells from PBMCs. The receptors derive from a man between 18 and 35 years old in good health. Some clones in this sample may be carry-over from other donors' samples.

V and J are TRBV7-9 and TRBJ2-2; D remains ambiguous. V lost 6 bases to trimming and J lost 0 bases, with 11 bases between them. The CDR3 is 15 residues long. CDR1 and CDR2 (germline): SEHNR, FQNEAQ (reference sequence). CDR3 nucleotide sequence: TGTGCCAGCAGTGGAGACACCACGAACACCGGGGAGCTGTTTTTT. It yields the protein CASSGDTTNTGELFF.

This CDR3 reads CATEKGTGSYEQYF. CDR3 nucleotides: TGTGCCACTGAAAAAGGGACAGGGTCCTACGAGCAGTACTTC. The chain has TRBV28 and TRBJ2-7, with TRBD1 matching 9 bases. There are 14 residues in the CDR3. CDR1 and CDR2 from the germline V gene are MDHEN and SYDVKM. The junction had 8 bases not matched to a gene; V was cut back by 10 bases and J by 1 base.

J is TRBJ2-1 and V is TRBV7-8; TRBD2 matches at 8 bases. This CDR3 comprises 16 residues. Germline CDR1 and CDR2: SGHVS and FQNEAQ. The ends lost 5 bases at V and 3 bases at J; junction bases unmatched: 9. This chain's CDR3 is CASSHFGRESYNEQFF. The DNA for the CDR3 is TGTGCCAGCAGCCACTTCGGGAGGGAGAGCTACAATGAGCAGTTCTTC.

V is TRBV7-3 and J is TRBJ1-1; 9 positions match TRBD1. Germline V gene sequence: CDR1 SGHTA, CDR2 FQGTGA. V gave up 8 bases and J gave up 5 bases; unmatched junction bases: 6. The CDR3 has 13 residues. CDR3 bases: TGTGCCAGCTCCACAGGGGGCCGGACTGAAGCTTTCTTT. It translates to CASSTGGRTEAFF.

The V gene is TRBV11-3, the J gene TRBJ2-1, with 11 nucleotides matching TRBD2. Germline V gene data show CDR1 as SGHNT and CDR2 as YENEEA. With V trimmed by 1 base and J by 8 bases, 7 bases remained unmatched. The CDR3 has 16 residues. The CDR3 sequence: CASSLVSGRASDEQFF. CDR3 DNA: TGTGCCAGCAGCTTAGTTAGCGGGAGGGCCTCGGATGAGCAGTTCTTC.

V is TRBV2 and J is TRBJ1-1, with 7 bases fitting TRBD1. Germline V gene sequence: CDR1 SNHLY, CDR2 FYNNEI. The ends lost 6 bases at V and 6 bases at J; junction bases unmatched: 13. The CDR3 extends over 15 amino acids. CDR3 in DNA: TGTGCCAGCAGACGCGGGACAGAGGGGGGCCCTGAAGCTTTCTTT. Translating gives CASRRGTEGGPEAFF.

V usage is TRBV11-2 and J usage is TRBJ2-7, with TRBD1 matching over 7 bases. The CDR3 sequence is 14 residues long. The germline CDR1 and CDR2 sequences are SGHAT and FQNNGV. J was trimmed by 2 bases and V by 5 bases; bases with no gene match: 6. In DNA form, the CDR3 reads TGTGCCAGCAGCGTGAGGGGGCCGGCCTACGAGCAGTACTTC. Protein: CASSVRGPAYEQYF. The variable domain in full, completed from reference TRBV11-2 and TRBJ2-7, reads EAGVAQSPRYKIIEKRQSVAFWCNPISGHATLYWYQQILGQGPKLLIQFQNNGVVDDSQLPKDRFSAERLKGVDSTLKIQPAKLEDSAVYLCASSVRGPAYEQYFGPGTRLTVT.

This chain connects TRBV5-4 to TRBJ2-7; D remains unclear. This CDR3 is 14 amino acids long. Between the trimmed V and J ends, which lost 0 bases and 4 bases, there was a span of 11 bases. Germline V gene sequence: CDR1 SGHNT, CDR2 YYREEE (reference sequence). In DNA form, the CDR3 reads TGTGCCAGCAGCTTGGGGGCGGAACATTACGAGCAGTACTTC. It is translated as CASSLGAEHYEQYF.

Concerning this clone: This sample includes further DNA sequences coding for the same CDR3. The chain employs TRBV9 and TRBJ2-7, with 8 bases lining up with TRBD2. Trimming took 4 bases from V and 4 from J; bases not matched to a gene: 7. The CDR3 extends over 14 amino acids. Germline CDR1 is SGDLS and CDR2 is YYNGEE. The CDR3 region has the DNA TGTGCCAGCAGCTCAAGCGGGAGTGGTTACGAGCAGTACTTC. Amino acids: CASSSSGSGYEQYF.

CDR3 in amino acids: CASSQAQGQLSYEQYF. CDR3 nucleotides: TGTGCCAGCAGCCAAGCCCAGGGACAGCTCTCCTACGAGCAGTACTTC. The chain is built from TRBV4-2 and TRBJ2-7, with 7 bases identical to TRBD1. CDR1 is LGHNA, CDR2 YNFKEQ, per germline. The CDR3 extends over 16 amino acids. The J segment lost 0 bases and the V segment lost 1 base, leaving 6 bases of the junction unmatched.

The chain carries TRBV29-1 and TRBJ2-5, with a weak D call TRBD2 (5 bases). Trimming stripped 1 base from V and 7 bases from J, with 19 bases between. The germline CDR1 and CDR2 sequences are SQVTM and ANQGSEA. The CDR3 contains 15 residues. The CDR3 reads CSVEGKDSLSGTQYF. For the CDR3, the DNA is TGCAGCGTTGAAGGAAAGGACTCTCTAAGCGGGACCCAGTACTTC.

The rearrangement joins TRBV11-1 to TRBJ1-1; D gene unclear. This CDR3 is 13 amino acids long. The V gene's germline CDR1 is SGHAT and CDR2 FQDESV (reference sequence). Deletions cut 3 bases from V and 8 bases from J, with 13 bases between. The CDR3 nucleotides are TGTGCCAGCAGCTTCAGAGCAGGTGGGGAAGCTTTCTTT. Translated: CASSFRAGGEAFF.

The V and J genes are TRBV6-1 and TRBJ1-1; 7 positions match TRBD1. V shed 4 bases and J 2 bases; nucleotides not matched to a gene: 13. From germline, CDR1 is MNHNS and CDR2 SASEGT. The CDR3 is 17 residues long. CDR3 in amino acids: CASSVLPWTGHNTEAFF. The CDR3 DNA follows: TGTGCCAGCAGTGTTCTGCCCTGGACAGGCCATAACACTGAAGCTTTCTTT.

The chain is built from TRBV19 and TRBJ1-3; tentative D call: TRBD1 (6 bases). V was pared by 5 bases and J by 3 bases, with 20 bases between. The germline CDR1 and CDR2 sequences are LNHDA and SQIVND (reference sequence). There are 17 residues in the CDR3. The CDR3 DNA follows: TGTGCCAGTAGTCTAAACACCGGGGGGGGCAGTGGAAACACCATATATTTT. It specifies CASSLNTGGGSGNTIYF.

About this clone: This CDR3 is also generated by other DNA sequences in the sample. This rearrangement joins TRBV27 to TRBJ2-7; D is unresolved. Germline values: CDR1 MNHEY, CDR2 SMNVEV (reference sequence). Trimming removed 6 bases from V and 0 bases from J, with 9 bases in between. This CDR3 contains 13 residues. The CDR3 bases are TGTGCCAGCAGCCCAGGCGGCTCCTACGAGCAGTACTTC. As protein: CASSPGGSYEQYF.

This clone was recorded only once. Other nucleotide sequences in the sample specify the same CDR3. In DNA form, the CDR3 reads TGTGCCAGCAGCCCGACAGGGAACTACAATGAGCAGTTCTTC. Translating gives CASSPTGNYNEQFF. The V and J genes are TRBV9 and TRBJ2-1, with 7 bases that match TRBD1. V shed 4 bases and J 3 bases; nucleotides not matched to a gene: 4. This CDR3 comprises 14 residues. CDR1 SGDLS and CDR2 YYNGEE come from the germline V gene.

The gene calls are TRBV13 and TRBJ2-5; 7 bases line up with TRBD1. The tail of the sequence fits TRBJ2-7 better, so the J call may be wrong. This CDR3 is built from 14 residues. Germline V gene data show CDR1 as PRHDT and CDR2 as FYEKMQ (reference sequence). CDR3 DNA sequence: TGTGCCAGCAGCCCGACAGGGAAAGGGGTCGAGCAGTACTTC. Translation: CASSPTGKGVEQYF.

This chain's CDR3 is CSIYPRDRGPIGAFF. The CDR3 nucleotides read TGCAGCATATACCCAAGGGACAGGGGGCCCATTGGGGCTTTCTTT. The chain couples TRBV29-1 to TRBJ1-1; TRBD1 matches 12 bases. Trimming removed 8 bases from V and 11 bases from J; junction bases left unmatched: 18. This CDR3 has 15 amino acids. The germline gives CDR1 SQVTM, CDR2 ANQGSEA.

This clone appeared once. The genes are TRBV2 and TRBJ1-2; 7 bases are shared with TRBD1. The CDR3 has 14 amino acids. The germline V gene has CDR1 SNHLY and CDR2 FYNNEI. V was clipped by 6 bases and J by 3 bases; unmatched bases: 7. CDR3 sequence reads: CASRQTGTDYGYTF. Written as DNA, the CDR3 is TGTGCCAGCAGGCAGACAGGGACCGACTATGGCTACACCTTC.

The rearrangement links TRBV18 to TRBJ2-5; D tentatively fits TRBD1 or TRBD2 (5 bases each). The germline CDR1 and CDR2 sequences are KGHSH and LQKENI. The germline V and J ends were trimmed by 1 base and 1 base, with 7 bases remaining between them. The CDR3 length is 14 residues. CDR3 protein: CASSPRDVQETQYF. The DNA of the CDR3 is TGTGCCAGCTCACCACGGGACGTCCAAGAGACCCAGTACTTC.

This chain uses TRBV28 with TRBJ1-4, with TRBD1 as a possible D gene (5 bases). The CDR3 is 16 amino acids. CDR1 is MDHEN and CDR2 is SYDVKM in the germline V gene. Trimming took 4 bases from V and 8 from J, leaving 20 bases between them. CDR3 coding DNA: TGTGCCAGCAGTTCGACTTGGGACCTTTCAAGAGAAAAACTGTTTTTT. Encoded protein: CASSSTWDLSREKLFF.